This T cell receptor beta chain was documented in a study of cytotoxic CD8 clonotypes in ibrutinib-treated CLL. Study background: Response samples were taken after a median of about twelve months on treatment, range 6 to 36.

Germline CDR1 is SGHNT and CDR2 is YENEEA. Trimming took 0 bases from V and 5 from J, leaving 4 bases between them. The CDR3 extends over 12 amino acids. Sequencing was designed to attain a depth spanning 1 in 200,000 to 1 in 1 million T cells. Repertoires were generated with immunoSEQ multiplex PCR, while TCRdb's copy carries only in-frame clones and drops some. The sample lists roughly 250,000 clones; around three quarters were seen once. In the case of this clone: Antigen specificity is unknown.

Study observations and caveats: Baseline clonality, higher than in age-matched healthy donors, tracked circulating CD8+ T-cell counts.

The chain couples TRBV11-3 to TRBJ2-5; D is uncertain. This TCR was sampled from a human donor with chronic lymphocytic leukemia. The specimen was PBMCs, collected after 24 months of ibrutinib treatment. The CDR3 loop reads CASSLDGETQYF. CDR3 in DNA: TGTGCCAGCAGCTTAGATGGGGAGACCCAGTACTTC.